The 18 T cell receptor beta chains given below trace back to one sample, sequenced in a study of blood T cells in healthy people across ages. Together with a sample-barcoded 5' primer, a J-beta primer mix was included in a second PCR lasting about 6 to 11 cycles. Via MiXCR, TCRdb re-called the 5' RACE reads, giving one row per CDR3 protein. The sample carries under 2 million distinct CDR3 sequences, 30% to 40% recorded once. The sample consisted of blood. The receptors were sampled from a woman aged 25 to 39 in good health.

On this clonotype itself: A junction boundary mismatches the germline segment, possibly from a read error. The chain carries TRBV5-1 and TRBJ1-2; no clear D. Germline values: CDR1 SGHRS, CDR2 YFSETQ. The length of the CDR3 is 13 residues. Here the CDR3 reads CASGLDGDYGYTF. The CDR3 DNA follows: TGCGCCAGCGGCTTGGACGGAGACTATGGCTACACCTTC.

This clonotype has a handful of counts. This rearrangement joins TRBV29-1 to TRBJ1-1; D might be TRBD1 (5 bases). There are 13 residues in the CDR3. Germline V gene data show CDR1 as SQVTM and CDR2 as ANQGSEA. Trimming pared 5 bases from V and 2 bases from J, leaving 12 bases between. CDR3 amino acids: CSVRWGTNTEAFF. DNA of the CDR3: TGCAGCGTTAGGTGGGGGACCAACACTGAAGCTTTCTTT.

The gene calls are TRBV29-1 and TRBJ1-2; D uncertain. The CDR3 is 15 amino acids. With 4 bases removed from V and 3 bases from J, the gap between germline ends came to 18 bases. Germline V gene lookup returns CDR1 SQVTM and CDR2 ANQGSEA. CDR3 sequence reads: CSVAGGSGDDYGYTF. For the CDR3, the DNA is TGCAGCGTTGCTGGAGGGTCCGGGGATGACTATGGCTACACCTTC.

This clonotype was seen a handful of times. This sequence joins TRBV5-1 and TRBJ2-3; 11 bases match TRBD1. In germline, CDR1 is SGHRS, CDR2 YFSETQ. The CDR3 spans 15 residues. V lost 5 bases to trimming and J lost 0 bases; unmatched junction nucleotides: 2. CDR3 sequence: CASRGQGASTDTQYF. The CDR3 coding sequence is TGCGCCAGCAGAGGACAGGGGGCGAGCACAGATACGCAGTATTTT.

The chain joins TRBV28 to TRBJ1-4; TRBD1 matches 10 bases. Unmatched junction bases numbered 5, after V lost 5 bases and J lost 5 bases. The CDR3 loop spans 15 amino acids. Germline CDR1 reads MDHEN; CDR2 reads SYDVKM. CDR3 amino acids: CASSRPDRGNEKLFF. As DNA, the CDR3 is TGTGCCAGCAGTCGCCCGGACAGGGGGAATGAAAAACTGTTTTTT.

This sequence joins TRBV20-1 and TRBJ2-5; 8 nucleotides agree with TRBD1. The CDR3 has 13 amino acids. After removal of 7 bases from V and 3 bases from J, the junction contained 7 bases not matched to a gene. Germline-derived CDR1 and CDR2 are DFQATT and SNEGSKA (reference sequence). The CDR3, as DNA: TGCAGTGTCAAAGACAGGGGTAAAGAGACCCAGTACTTC. Protein sequence: CSVKDRGKETQYF.

This clonotype turned up a few times. This chain links TRBV20-1 with TRBJ1-6, with TRBD1 identical over 9 bases. The germline gives CDR1 DFQATT, CDR2 SNEGSKA (reference sequence). The ends lost 2 bases at V and 10 bases at J; junction bases unmatched: 9. The CDR3 runs 15 residues. In DNA form, the CDR3 reads TGCAGTGCTAGACGAGCGAGGACAGGGGAATCACCCCTCCACTTT. Its translation: CSARRARTGESPLHF.

This clonotype was counted a few times. V gene TRBV12-3 or TRBV12-4 combines with J gene TRBJ1-4, with TRBD1 matching 10 bases. J gave up 7 bases and V 7 bases, and 6 bases lay outside the gene matches. The CDR3 runs to 14 residues. CDR3 sequence reads: CASNPTGGIEKLFF. The CDR3 DNA is TGTGCCAGCAACCCGACAGGGGGCATTGAAAAACTGTTTTTT.

The chain has TRBV6-1 and TRBJ2-1; D is uncertain. From germline, CDR1 is MNHNS and CDR2 SASEGT. The V end lost 10 bases, the J end lost 3 bases, and 19 bases lay between the germline ends. The CDR3 is made up of 15 amino acids. CDR3 residues: CATAKGPDHYNEQFF. CDR3 bases: TGTGCCACTGCGAAAGGACCCGACCACTACAATGAGCAGTTCTTC.

V usage is TRBV29-1 and J usage is TRBJ2-1, with 12 bases fitting TRBD1. Germline V gene sequence: CDR1 SQVTM, CDR2 ANQGSEA. CDR3 length equals 18 residues. V lost 6 bases to trimming and J lost 3 bases; unmatched junction nucleotides: 15. In DNA form, the CDR3 reads TGCAGCGTACCTTGGGGGACAGGGGGCAATTTCTTCTACAATGAGCAGTTCTTC. It yields the protein CSVPWGTGGNFFYNEQFF.

This clonotype was seen more than once but under ten times. The chain couples TRBV27 to TRBJ1-5; D is ambiguous. The CDR3 consists of 14 residues. V shed 0 bases and J shed 4 bases, with 7 bases lying between them. Per the germline V gene, CDR1 is MNHEY and CDR2 is SMNVEV (reference sequence). The CDR3 loop reads CASSLSGLNQPQHF. CDR3 nucleotides: TGTGCCAGCAGTTTATCAGGTCTAAATCAGCCCCAGCATTTT.

As concerns this clonotype: Being one base from a much bigger clone, this may be a read error. V and J are TRBV29-1 and TRBJ2-3, with 11 bases that match TRBD2. CDR3 length: 15 residues. The junction had 9 bases not matched to a gene; V was cut back by 6 bases and J by 4 bases. Germline lookup yields CDR1 SQVTM and CDR2 ANQGSEA. The CDR3 loop is CSVGLAGGLPDTQYF. The CDR3 DNA reads as TGCAGCGTCGGTTTAGCGGGAGGGCTACCAGATACGCAGTATTTT.

This clonotype has only a few counts. The chain combines TRBV4-1 with TRBJ1-1; tentatively, D is TRBD1 (5 bases). V was pared by 0 bases and J by 6 bases, with 14 bases between. This CDR3 has 15 residues. Germline CDR1 and CDR2: MGHRA and YSYEKL. CDR3 protein: CASSQEWQGRAEAFF. CDR3 nucleotides: TGCGCCAGCAGCCAAGAATGGCAGGGACGCGCTGAAGCTTTCTTT.

There are a few counts of this clonotype. This chain links TRBV5-1 with TRBJ2-7; D uncertain. CDR3 length: 14 amino acids. V was clipped by 3 bases and J by 3 bases, with 13 bases between them. Germline V gene lookup returns CDR1 SGHRS and CDR2 YFSETQ. Here the CDR3 reads CASSWWTGNYEQYF. CDR3 bases: TGCGCCAGCAGCTGGTGGACGGGCAACTACGAGCAGTACTTC.

This sequence joins TRBV18 and TRBJ2-7, with 8 bases matching TRBD1. The CDR3 length is 16 residues. V lost 3 bases, J lost 4 bases, and 11 bases stayed unmatched. The germline gives CDR1 KGHSH, CDR2 LQKENI. The chain's CDR3 is CASSPTSRDRSYEQYF. In DNA form, the CDR3 reads TGTGCCAGCTCACCTACATCCCGGGACAGGAGTTACGAGCAGTACTTC.

This clonotype was counted ten times or more. This chain connects TRBV29-1 to TRBJ2-7, with D possibly being TRBD2 (5 bases). Germline values: CDR1 SQVTM, CDR2 ANQGSEA. Trimming left V 5 bases short and J 1 base short, with 9 bases between. The CDR3 loop spans 12 amino acids. The CDR3 loop reads CSVLGLSYEQYF. In DNA, the CDR3 is TGCAGCGTTTTAGGACTTTCCTACGAGCAGTACTTC.

The table lists this clonotype with a count of one. One end of the junction varies from germline; a read error may be responsible. The chain joins TRBV9 to TRBJ2-1; TRBD2 aligns across 9 bases. This CDR3 contains 15 residues. Germline loops: CDR1 SGDLS, CDR2 YYNGEE. The CDR3 region is CASSDGGRASNEQFF. The CDR3 DNA reads as TGCGCCAGCAGCGATGGCGGGAGGGCCTCCAATGAGCAGTTCTTC.

J is TRBJ2-5 and V is TRBV5-5; 10 bases align to TRBD2. CDR3 length equals 15 residues. V lost 3 bases and J lost 11; bases outside the gene matches: 13. From germline, CDR1 is SGHKS and CDR2 YYEKEE (reference sequence). Written as DNA, the CDR3 is TGTGCCAGCAGCTATACTAGCGGGGTTCAGGCTGAGCAGTACTTC. Its protein is CASSYTSGVQAEQYF.